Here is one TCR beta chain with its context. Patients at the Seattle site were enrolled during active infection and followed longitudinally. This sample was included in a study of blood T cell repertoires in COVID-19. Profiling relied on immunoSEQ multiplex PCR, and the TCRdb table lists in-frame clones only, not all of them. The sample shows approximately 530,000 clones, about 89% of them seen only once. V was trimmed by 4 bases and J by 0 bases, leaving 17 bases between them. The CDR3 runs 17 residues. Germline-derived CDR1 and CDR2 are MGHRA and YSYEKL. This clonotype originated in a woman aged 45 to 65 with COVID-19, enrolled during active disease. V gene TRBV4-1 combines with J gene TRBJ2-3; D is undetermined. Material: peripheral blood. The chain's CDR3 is CASSPKVHQDSTDTQYF. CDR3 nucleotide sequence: TGCGCCAGCAGCCCCAAGGTTCACCAGGATAGCACAGATACGCAGTATTTT.